A single sample is the source of the 6 T cell receptor beta chains below, sequenced in a study of post-analysis software for immune sequencing data. Findings of the study overall: Comparison of patients with controls showed five or six TRBV segments more frequent in patients, TRBV5-6, TRBV5-1 and TRBV20-1 among them.

Their antigen targets remain unknown. Researchers reported that TCR beta cDNA libraries carried unique molecular identifiers. TCRdb recomputed calls from the PCR reads with MiXCR, one row per CDR3 protein. This sample yields some 240,000 distinct CDR3 sequences, of which 36% are seen a single time; around 4.7% belongs to the top ten. Source material: blood. Receptor source: a girl aged 10 to 17 with multiple sclerosis.

The V gene is TRBV5-1, the J gene TRBJ2-1; 7 nucleotides line up with TRBD1. Germline loops: CDR1 SGHRS, CDR2 YFSETQ. V dropped 2 bases and J dropped 5; count of bases not matched to a gene: 4. The CDR3 is made up of 14 amino acids. CDR3 residues: CASSFEGQHNEQFF. Written as DNA, the CDR3 is TGCGCCAGCAGCTTCGAGGGACAGCACAATGAGCAGTTCTTC.

This clonotype showed up many times. The rearrangement uses TRBV28 and TRBJ1-5; D unresolved. There are 13 residues in the CDR3. Trimming took off 5 bases at V and 7 bases at J, with 12 bases between the two ends. Per the germline V gene, CDR1 is MDHEN and CDR2 is SYDVKM. For the CDR3, the DNA is TGTGCCAGCAGTCCTCACGGGGAACAGCCCCAGCATTTT. Protein: CASSPHGEQPQHF. The full variable domain, with the rest looked up from reference TRBV28 and TRBJ1-5, is DVKVTQSSRYLVKRTGEKVFLECVQDMDHENMFWYRQDPGLGLRLIYFSYDVKMKEKGDIPEGYSVSREKKERFSLILESASTNQTSMYLCASSPHGEQPQHFGDGTRLSIL.

Only a few counts were recorded for this clonotype. The chain links TRBV24-1 to TRBJ2-1; D perhaps matches TRBD1 (5 bases). V dropped 3 bases and J dropped 3 bases, with 17 bases sitting between them. This CDR3 comprises 17 residues. Germline CDR1 is KGHDR and CDR2 is SFDVKD. CDR3 DNA sequence: TGTGCCACCAGTGATCCACAGGCCTCCCCCCTCTACAATGAGCAGTTCTTC. This codes for CATSDPQASPLYNEQFF.

This clonotype was seen many times. J is TRBJ1-5 and V is TRBV5-1, with D perhaps TRBD1 (5 bases). The V end lost 4 bases, the J end lost 2 bases, and 25 bases lay between the germline ends. CDR3 length: 19 residues. Germline CDR1 and CDR2: SGHRS and YFSETQ. The DNA for the CDR3 is TGCGCCAGCAGCCCGCAAGGGGATTCCTCCCGTCGTGGCAATCAGCCCCAGCATTTT. This codes for CASSPQGDSSRRGNQPQHF. The variable domain in full, completed from reference TRBV5-1 and TRBJ1-5, reads KAGVTQTPRYLIKTRGQQVTLSCSPISGHRSVSWYQQTPGQGLQFLFEYFSETQRNKGNFPGRFSGRQFSNSRSEMNVSTLELGDSALYLCASSPQGDSSRRGNQPQHFGDGTRLSIL.

This clonotype was recorded a few times. The germline gene is not matched at one end of the junction; a read error may be the cause. The CDR3 coding sequence is TGTGCCAGCAGCCACGGCGGGGGCTACGAGCGGTACTTC. This encodes CASSHGGGYERYF. The rearrangement uses TRBV28 and TRBJ2-7, with a possible D match to TRBD2 (7 bases). Germline-derived CDR1 and CDR2 are MDHEN and SYDVKM. The CDR3 sequence is 13 residues long.

The rearrangement links TRBV4-1 to TRBJ1-5; TRBD1 matches 11 bases. There are 17 residues in the CDR3. The germline CDR1 and CDR2 sequences are MGHRA and YSYEKL. V was pared by 4 bases and J by 3 bases, with 8 bases of the junction left unmatched. The CDR3 sequence is CASSPGQGALSNQPQHF. The CDR3 DNA is TGCGCCAGCAGCCCCGGACAGGGGGCATTATCCAATCAGCCCCAGCATTTT.